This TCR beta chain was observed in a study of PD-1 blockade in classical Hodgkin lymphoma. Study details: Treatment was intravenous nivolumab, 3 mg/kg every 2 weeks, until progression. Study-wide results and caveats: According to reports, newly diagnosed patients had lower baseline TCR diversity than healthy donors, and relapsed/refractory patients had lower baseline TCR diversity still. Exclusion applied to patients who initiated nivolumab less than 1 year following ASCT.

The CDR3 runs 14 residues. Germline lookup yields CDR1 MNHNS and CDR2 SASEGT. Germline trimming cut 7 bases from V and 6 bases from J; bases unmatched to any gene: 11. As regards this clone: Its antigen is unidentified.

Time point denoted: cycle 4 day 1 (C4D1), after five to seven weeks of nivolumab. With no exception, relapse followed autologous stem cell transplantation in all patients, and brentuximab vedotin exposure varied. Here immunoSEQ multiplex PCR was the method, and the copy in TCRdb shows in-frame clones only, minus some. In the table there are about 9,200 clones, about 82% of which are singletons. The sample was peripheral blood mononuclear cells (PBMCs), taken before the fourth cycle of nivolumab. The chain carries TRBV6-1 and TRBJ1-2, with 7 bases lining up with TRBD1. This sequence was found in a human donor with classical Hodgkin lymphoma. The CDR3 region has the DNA TGTGCCAGCAAAAACTCGGGACAGAGCGATGGCTACACCTTC. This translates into CASKNSGQSDGYTF.